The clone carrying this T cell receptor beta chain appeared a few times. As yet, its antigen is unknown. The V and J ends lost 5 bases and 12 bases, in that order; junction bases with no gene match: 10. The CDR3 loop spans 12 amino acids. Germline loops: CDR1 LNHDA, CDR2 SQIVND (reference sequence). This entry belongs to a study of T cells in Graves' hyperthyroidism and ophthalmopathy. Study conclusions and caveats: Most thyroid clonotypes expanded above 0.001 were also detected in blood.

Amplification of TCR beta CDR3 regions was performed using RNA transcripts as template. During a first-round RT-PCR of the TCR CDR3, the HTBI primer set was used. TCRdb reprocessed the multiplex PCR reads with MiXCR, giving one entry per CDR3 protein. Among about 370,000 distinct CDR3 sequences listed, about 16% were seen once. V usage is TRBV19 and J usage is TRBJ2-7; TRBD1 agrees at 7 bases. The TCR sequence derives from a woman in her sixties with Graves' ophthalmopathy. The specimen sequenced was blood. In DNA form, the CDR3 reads TGTGCCAGTAGTCTTCCGTCGGGACAGCCGTACTTC. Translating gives CASSLPSGQPYF.